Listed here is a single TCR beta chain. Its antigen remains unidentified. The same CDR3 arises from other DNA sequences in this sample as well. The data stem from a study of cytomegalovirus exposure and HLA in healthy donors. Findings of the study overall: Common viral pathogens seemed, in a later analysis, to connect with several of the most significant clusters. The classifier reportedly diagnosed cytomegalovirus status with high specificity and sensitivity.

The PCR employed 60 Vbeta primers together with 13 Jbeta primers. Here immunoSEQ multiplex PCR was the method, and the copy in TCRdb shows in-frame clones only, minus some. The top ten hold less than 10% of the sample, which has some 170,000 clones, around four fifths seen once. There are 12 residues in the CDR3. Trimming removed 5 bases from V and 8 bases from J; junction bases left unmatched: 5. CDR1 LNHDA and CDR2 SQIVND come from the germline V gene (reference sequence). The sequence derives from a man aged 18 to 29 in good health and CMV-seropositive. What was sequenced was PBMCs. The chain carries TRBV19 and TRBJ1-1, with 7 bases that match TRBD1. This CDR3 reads CASSPGTAEAFF. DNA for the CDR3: TGTGCCAGTAGTCCTGGGACAGCAGAAGCTTTCTTT. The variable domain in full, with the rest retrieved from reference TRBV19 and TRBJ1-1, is DGGITQSPKYLFRKEGQNVTLSCEQNLNHDAMYWYRQDPGQGLRLIYYSQIVNDFQKGDIAEGYSVSREKKESFPLTVTSAQKNPTAFYLCASSPGTAEAFFGQGTRLTVV.